This T cell receptor beta chain was recorded in a study of blood T cell repertoires in COVID-19. Looking at the study overall: The United States, Italy and Spain supplied acute and convalescent COVID-19 samples. The cDNA or gDNA used as material had been derived from T cells, B-cell-depleted T cells, or PBMCs.

Germline assignment: CDR1 SGHVS and CDR2 FQNEAQ. The length of the CDR3 is 16 residues. V was clipped by 1 base and J by 7 bases, with 19 bases between them. Participant ages covered roughly 18 to 89 years across 25 or so US areas. Before they entered the study, exposed participants had met a COVID-19 case within 2 weeks. Clones were read by immunoSEQ multiplex PCR, and TCRdb kept only the in-frame ones, dropping some. The top ten hold about an eighth of the sample, which has roughly 180,000 clones, approximately 80% seen once. The chain carries TRBV7-8 and TRBJ1-2, with D possibly matching TRBD1 (5 bases). The clonotype comes from a man in his 60s who had been exposed to COVID-19. Sequenced sample: PBMCs or T cells enriched from blood (not recorded which). CDR3 in amino acids: CASSLGVVVRVSGYTF. The DNA for the CDR3 is TGTGCCAGCAGCTTAGGGGTGGTAGTCAGGGTGTCTGGCTACACCTTC.